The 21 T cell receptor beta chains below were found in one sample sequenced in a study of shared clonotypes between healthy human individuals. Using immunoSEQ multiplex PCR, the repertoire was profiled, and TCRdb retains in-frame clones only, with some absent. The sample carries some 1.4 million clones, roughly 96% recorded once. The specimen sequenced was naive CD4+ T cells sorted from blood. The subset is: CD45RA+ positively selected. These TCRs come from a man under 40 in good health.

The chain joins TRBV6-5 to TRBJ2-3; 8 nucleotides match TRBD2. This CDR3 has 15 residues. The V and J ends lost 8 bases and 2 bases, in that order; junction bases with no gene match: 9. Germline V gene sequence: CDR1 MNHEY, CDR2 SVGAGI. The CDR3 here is CASGPRTSLTDTQYF. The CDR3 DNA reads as TGTGCCAGCGGCCCCCGGACTAGCCTCACAGATACGCAGTATTTT.

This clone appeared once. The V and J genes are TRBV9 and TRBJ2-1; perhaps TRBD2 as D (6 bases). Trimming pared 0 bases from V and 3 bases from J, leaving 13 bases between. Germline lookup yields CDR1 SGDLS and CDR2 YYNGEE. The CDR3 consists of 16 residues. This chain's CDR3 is CASSVVDGRFYNEQFF. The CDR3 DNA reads TGTGCCAGCAGCGTAGTCGACGGGAGATTCTACAATGAGCAGTTCTTC.

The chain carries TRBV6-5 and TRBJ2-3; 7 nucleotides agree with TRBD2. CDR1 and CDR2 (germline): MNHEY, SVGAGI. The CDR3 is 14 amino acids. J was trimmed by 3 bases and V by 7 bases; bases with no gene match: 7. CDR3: CASIGGRWTDTQYF. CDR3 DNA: TGTGCCAGCATAGGCGGGAGATGGACAGATACGCAGTATTTT.

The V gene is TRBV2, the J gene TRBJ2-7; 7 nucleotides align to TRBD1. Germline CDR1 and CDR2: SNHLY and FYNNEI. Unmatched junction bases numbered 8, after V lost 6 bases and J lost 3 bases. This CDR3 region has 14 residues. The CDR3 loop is CASSAKTGNYEQYF. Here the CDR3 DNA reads TGTGCCAGCAGCGCCAAGACAGGGAACTACGAGCAGTACTTC.

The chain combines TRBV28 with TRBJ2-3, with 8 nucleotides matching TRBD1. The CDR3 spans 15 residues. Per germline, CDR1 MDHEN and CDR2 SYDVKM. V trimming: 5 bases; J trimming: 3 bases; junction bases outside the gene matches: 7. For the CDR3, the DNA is TGTGCCAGCAGTATCGGACAGGGAGGAACAGATACGCAGTATTTT. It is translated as CASSIGQGGTDTQYF.

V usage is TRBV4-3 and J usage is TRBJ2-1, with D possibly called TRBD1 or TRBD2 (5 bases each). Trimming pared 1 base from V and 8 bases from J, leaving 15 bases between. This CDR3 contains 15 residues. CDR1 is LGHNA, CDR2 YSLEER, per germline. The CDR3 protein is CASSQAGTQGDEQFF. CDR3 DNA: TGCGCCAGCAGCCAAGCGGGGACCCAAGGGGATGAGCAGTTCTTC.

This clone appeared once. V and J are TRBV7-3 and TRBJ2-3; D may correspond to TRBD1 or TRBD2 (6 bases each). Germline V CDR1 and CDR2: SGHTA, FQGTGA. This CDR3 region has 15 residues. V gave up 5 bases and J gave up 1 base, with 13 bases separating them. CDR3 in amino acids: CASSKGGGGTDTQYF. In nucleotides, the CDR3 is TGTGCCAGCAGCAAAGGGGGAGGAGGCACAGATACGCAGTATTTT.

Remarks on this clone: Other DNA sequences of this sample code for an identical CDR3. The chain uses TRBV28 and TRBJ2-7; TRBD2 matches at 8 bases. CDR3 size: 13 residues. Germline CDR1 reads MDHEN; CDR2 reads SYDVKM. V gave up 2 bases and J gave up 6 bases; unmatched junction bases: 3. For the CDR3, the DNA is TGTGCCAGCAGTTTAGGACTAGCTGGCGAGCAGTACTTC. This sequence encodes CASSLGLAGEQYF. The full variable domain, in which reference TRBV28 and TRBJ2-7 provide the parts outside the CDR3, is DVKVTQSSRYLVKRTGEKVFLECVQDMDHENMFWYRQDPGLGLRLIYFSYDVKMKEKGDIPEGYSVSREKKERFSLILESASTNQTSMYLCASSLGLAGEQYFGPGTRLTVT.

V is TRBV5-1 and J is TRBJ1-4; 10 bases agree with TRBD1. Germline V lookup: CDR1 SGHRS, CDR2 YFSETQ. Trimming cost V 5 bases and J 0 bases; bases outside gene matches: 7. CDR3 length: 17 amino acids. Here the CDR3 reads CASRRGTGDATNEKLFF. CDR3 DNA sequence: TGCGCCAGCAGACGCGGGACAGGGGATGCAACTAATGAAAAACTGTTTTTT.

The CDR3 coding sequence is TGTGCCGGCCCAAGGGGAAGGGGCAATCAGCCCCAGCATTTT. Translation: CAGPRGRGNQPQHF. The rearrangement links TRBV6-9 to TRBJ1-5; a possible D gene is TRBD1 (5 bases). In germline, CDR1 is MNHGY, CDR2 SVAAGI. V gave up 11 bases and J gave up 2 bases, with 16 bases separating them. This CDR3 is built from 14 residues.

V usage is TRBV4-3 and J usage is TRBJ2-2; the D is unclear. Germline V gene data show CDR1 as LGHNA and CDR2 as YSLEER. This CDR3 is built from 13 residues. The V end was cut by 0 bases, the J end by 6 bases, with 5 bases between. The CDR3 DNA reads TGCGCCAGCAGCCAAGATCTCCCCGGGGAGCTGTTTTTT. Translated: CASSQDLPGELFF.

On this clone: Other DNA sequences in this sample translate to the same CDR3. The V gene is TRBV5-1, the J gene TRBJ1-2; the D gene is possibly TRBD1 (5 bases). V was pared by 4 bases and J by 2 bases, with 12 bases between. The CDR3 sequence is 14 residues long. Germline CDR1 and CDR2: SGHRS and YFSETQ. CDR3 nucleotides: TGCGCCAGCAGCCCGGGGACGGTCAACTATGGCTACACCTTC. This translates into CASSPGTVNYGYTF. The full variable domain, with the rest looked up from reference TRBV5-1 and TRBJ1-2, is KAGVTQTPRYLIKTRGQQVTLSCSPISGHRSVSWYQQTPGQGLQFLFEYFSETQRNKGNFPGRFSGRQFSNSRSEMNVSTLELGDSALYLCASSPGTVNYGYTFGSGTRLTVV.

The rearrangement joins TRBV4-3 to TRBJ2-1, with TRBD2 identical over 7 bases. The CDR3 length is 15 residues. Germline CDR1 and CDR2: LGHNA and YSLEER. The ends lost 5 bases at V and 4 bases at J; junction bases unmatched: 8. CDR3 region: CASSRASGTYNEQFF. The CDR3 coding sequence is TGCGCCAGCAGCAGGGCTAGCGGCACTTACAATGAGCAGTTCTTC.

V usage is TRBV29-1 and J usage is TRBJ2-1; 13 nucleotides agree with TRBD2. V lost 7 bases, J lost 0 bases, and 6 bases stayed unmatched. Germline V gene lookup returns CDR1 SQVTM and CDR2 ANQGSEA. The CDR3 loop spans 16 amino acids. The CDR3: CSAGTSGISSYNEQFF. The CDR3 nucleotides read TGCAGCGCCGGGACTAGCGGGATCAGCTCCTACAATGAGCAGTTCTTC.

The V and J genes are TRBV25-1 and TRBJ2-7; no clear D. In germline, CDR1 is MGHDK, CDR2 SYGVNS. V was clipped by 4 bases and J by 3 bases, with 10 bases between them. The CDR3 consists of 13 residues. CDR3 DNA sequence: TGTGCCAGCAGTGGATGGATCAGCTACGAGCAGTACTTC. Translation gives CASSGWISYEQYF.

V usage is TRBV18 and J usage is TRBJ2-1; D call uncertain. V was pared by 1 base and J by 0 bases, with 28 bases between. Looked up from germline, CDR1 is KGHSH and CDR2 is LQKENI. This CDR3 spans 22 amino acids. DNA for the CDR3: TGTGCCAGCTCACCACGTAAGGAAAGGACGGAGCAGCTGAGCTACTCCTACAATGAGCAGTTCTTC. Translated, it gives CASSPRKERTEQLSYSYNEQFF. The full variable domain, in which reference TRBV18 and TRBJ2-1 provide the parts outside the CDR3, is NAGVMQNPRHLVRRRGQEARLRCSPMKGHSHVYWYRQLPEEGLKFMVYLQKENIIDESGMPKERFSAEFPKEGPSILRIQQVVRGDSAAYFCASSPRKERTEQLSYSYNEQFFGPGTRLTVL.

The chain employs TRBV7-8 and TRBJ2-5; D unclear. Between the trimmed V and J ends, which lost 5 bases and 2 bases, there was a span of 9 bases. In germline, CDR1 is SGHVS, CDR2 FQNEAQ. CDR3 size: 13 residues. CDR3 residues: CASSNGPQETQYF. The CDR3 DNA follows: TGTGCCAGCAGCAACGGACCTCAAGAGACCCAGTACTTC.

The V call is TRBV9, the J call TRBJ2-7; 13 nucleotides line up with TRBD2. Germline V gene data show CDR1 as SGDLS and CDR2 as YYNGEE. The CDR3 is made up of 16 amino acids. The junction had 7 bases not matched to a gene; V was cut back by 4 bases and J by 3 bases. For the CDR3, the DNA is TGTGCCAGCAGCTCCGGACTAGCGGGAGTTCGCTACGAGCAGTACTTC. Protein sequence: CASSSGLAGVRYEQYF.

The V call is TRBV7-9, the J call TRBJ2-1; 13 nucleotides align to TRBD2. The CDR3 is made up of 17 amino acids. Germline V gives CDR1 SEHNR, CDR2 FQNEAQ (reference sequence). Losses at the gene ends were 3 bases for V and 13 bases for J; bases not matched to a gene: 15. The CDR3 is CASSFDGSSGTSGIQFF. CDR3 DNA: TGTGCCAGCAGCTTTGACGGAAGTTCCGGGACTAGCGGGATCCAGTTCTTC.

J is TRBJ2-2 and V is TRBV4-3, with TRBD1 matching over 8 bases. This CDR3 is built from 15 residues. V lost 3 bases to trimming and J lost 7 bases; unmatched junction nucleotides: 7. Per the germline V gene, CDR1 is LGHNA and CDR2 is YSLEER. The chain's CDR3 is CASSQNRGIIGELFF. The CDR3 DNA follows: TGCGCCAGCAGCCAGAACAGGGGGATAATCGGGGAGCTGTTTTTT.

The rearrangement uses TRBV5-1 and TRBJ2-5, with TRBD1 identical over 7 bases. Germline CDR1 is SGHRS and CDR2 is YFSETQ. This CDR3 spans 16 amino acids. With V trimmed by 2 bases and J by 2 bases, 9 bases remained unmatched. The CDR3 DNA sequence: TGCGCCAGCAGCTTAACGGGACAGACCCTGCAAGAGACCCAGTACTTC. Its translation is CASSLTGQTLQETQYF. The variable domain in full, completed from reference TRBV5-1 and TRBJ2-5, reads KAGVTQTPRYLIKTRGQQVTLSCSPISGHRSVSWYQQTPGQGLQFLFEYFSETQRNKGNFPGRFSGRQFSNSRSEMNVSTLELGDSALYLCASSLTGQTLQETQYFGPGTRLLVL.